This T cell receptor beta chain derives from a study of cytomegalovirus exposure and HLA in healthy donors. Study outcomes and limitations: When analyzed later, the rates of TCR association showed variation by HLA locus, with DRB1 the most and HLA-C the fewest. Presence/absence comparisons presumed near-even sequencing depth among donors.

Comment on this clone: As yet, its antigen is unknown.

Both 60 Vbeta primers and 13 Jbeta primers went into the PCR. Repertoires were generated with immunoSEQ multiplex PCR, while TCRdb's copy carries only in-frame clones and drops some. In total, the table holds just over 200,000 clones. From germline, CDR1 is LNHDA and CDR2 SQIVND (reference sequence). This CDR3 is 15 amino acids long. The trim removed 4 bases at V and 4 bases at J, leaving 9 bases unmatched. This TCR came from a girl aged 2 to 9 in good health and CMV-seropositive. Sequencing used PBMCs. The V call is TRBV19, the J call TRBJ1-2; 7 bases map to TRBD1. CDR3 coding DNA: TGTGCCAGTAGTACAATTACGGGACAGATCTATGGCTACACCTTC. Protein sequence: CASSTITGQIYGYTF.